Included here is one T cell receptor beta chain sequence, with context. The data were taken from a study of blood T cell repertoires in COVID-19. Study background: The United States, Italy and Spain provided the acute and convalescent COVID-19 samples. Sample material is recorded as cDNA or gDNA derived from T cells, B-cell-depleted T cells, or PBMCs.

Authors' processing steps: Amplified reference gene primers provided the basis for estimating nucleated cell counts. Measured with immunoSEQ multiplex PCR; TCRdb has only the in-frame clones, and not every one. V, J and clone size are taken as reported in that table, and D and trimming were inferred from the DNA itself. There are about 55,000 clones in the sample; roughly 90% occur only once, and roughly 15% lies in the top ten. This clonotype was obtained from a man older than 75 with acute or convalescent COVID-19. The sample taken for sequencing was peripheral blood.

The CDR3 here is CASSAGGRSPLHF. The DNA for the CDR3 is TGTGCCAGCAGCGCGGGGGGGAGGTCACCCCTCCACTTT. This rearrangement joins TRBV7-6 to TRBJ1-6; weak D call: TRBD1 (5 bases). The CDR3 has 13 residues. CDR1 is SGHVS and CDR2 is FNYEAQ in the germline V gene. V was pared by 5 bases and J by 10 bases, with 12 bases between. The full variable domain, rest sourced from reference TRBV7-6 and TRBJ1-6, is GAGVSQSPRYKVTKRGQDVALRCDPISGHVSLYWYRQALGQGPEFLTYFNYEAQQDKSGLPNDRFSAERPEGSISTLTIQRTEQRDSAMYRCASSAGGRSPLHFGNGTRLTVT.